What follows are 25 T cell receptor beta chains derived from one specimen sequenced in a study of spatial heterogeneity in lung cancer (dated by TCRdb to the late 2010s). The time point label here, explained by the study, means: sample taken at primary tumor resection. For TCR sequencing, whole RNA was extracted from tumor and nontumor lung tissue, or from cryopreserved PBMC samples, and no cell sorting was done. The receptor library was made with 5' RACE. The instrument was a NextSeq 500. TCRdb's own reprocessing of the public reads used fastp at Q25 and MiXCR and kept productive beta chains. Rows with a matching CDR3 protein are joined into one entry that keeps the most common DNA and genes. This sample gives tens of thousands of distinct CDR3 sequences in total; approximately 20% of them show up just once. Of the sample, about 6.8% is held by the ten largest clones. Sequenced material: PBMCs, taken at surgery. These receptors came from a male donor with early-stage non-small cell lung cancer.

DNA for the CDR3: TGTGCCAGCAGCTTAGACCACAGGGCTTATGGCTACACCTTC. Translating gives CASSLDHRAYGYTF. The rearrangement joins TRBV11-3 to TRBJ1-2, with D perhaps matching TRBD1 (6 bases). The CDR3 consists of 14 residues. Germline CDR1 and CDR2: SGHNT and YENEEA. The V end was cut by 0 bases, the J end by 5 bases, with 10 bases between.

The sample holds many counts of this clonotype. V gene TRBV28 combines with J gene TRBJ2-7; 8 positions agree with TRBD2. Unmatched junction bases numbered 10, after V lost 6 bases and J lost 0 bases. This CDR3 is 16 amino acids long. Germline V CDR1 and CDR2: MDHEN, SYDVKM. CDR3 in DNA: TGTGCCAGCAGCCGCCGACTAGCGCCTAGCTCCTACGAGCAGTACTTC. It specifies CASSRRLAPSSYEQYF.

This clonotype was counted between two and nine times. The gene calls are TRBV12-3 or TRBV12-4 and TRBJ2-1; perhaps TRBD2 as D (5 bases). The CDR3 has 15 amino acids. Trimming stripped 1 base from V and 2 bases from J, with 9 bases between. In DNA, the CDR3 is TGTGCCAGCAGTTTAGGTCTAGCTGCCTACAATGAGCAGTTCTTC. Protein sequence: CASSLGLAAYNEQFF.

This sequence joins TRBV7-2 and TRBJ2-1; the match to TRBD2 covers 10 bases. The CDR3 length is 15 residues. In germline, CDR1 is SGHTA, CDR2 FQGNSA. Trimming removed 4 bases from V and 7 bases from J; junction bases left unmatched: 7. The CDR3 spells CASSYSGGAGNEQFF. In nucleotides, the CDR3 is TGTGCCAGCAGCTACAGCGGGGGGGCCGGGAATGAGCAGTTCTTC. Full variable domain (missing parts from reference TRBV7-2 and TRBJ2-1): GAGVSQSPSNKVTEKGKDVELRCDPISGHTALYWYRQSLGQGLEFLIYFQGNSAPDKSGLPSDRFSAERTGGSVSTLTIQRTQQEDSAVYLCASSYSGGAGNEQFFGPGTRLTVL.

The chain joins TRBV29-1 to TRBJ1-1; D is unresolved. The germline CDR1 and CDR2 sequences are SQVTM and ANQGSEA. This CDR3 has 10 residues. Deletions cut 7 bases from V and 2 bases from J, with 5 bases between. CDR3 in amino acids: CSAANTEAFF. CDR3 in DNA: TGCAGCGCGGCAAACACTGAAGCTTTCTTT.

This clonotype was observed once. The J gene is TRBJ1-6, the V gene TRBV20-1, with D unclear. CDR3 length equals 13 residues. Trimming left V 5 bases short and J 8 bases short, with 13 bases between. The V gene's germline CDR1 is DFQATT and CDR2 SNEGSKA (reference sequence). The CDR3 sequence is CSALGPGDSPLHF. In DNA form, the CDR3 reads TGCAGTGCTCTTGGACCCGGAGATTCACCCCTCCACTTT.

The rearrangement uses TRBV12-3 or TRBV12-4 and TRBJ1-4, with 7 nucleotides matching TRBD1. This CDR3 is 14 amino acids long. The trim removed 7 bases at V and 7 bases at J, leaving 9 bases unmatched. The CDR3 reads CASTPPGGGEKLFF. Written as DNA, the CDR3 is TGTGCCAGCACCCCCCCAGGGGGAGGTGAAAAACTGTTTTTT.

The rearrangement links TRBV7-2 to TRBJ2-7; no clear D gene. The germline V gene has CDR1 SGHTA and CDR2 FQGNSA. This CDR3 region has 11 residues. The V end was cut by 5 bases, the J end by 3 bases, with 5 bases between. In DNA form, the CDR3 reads TGTGCCAGCAGCCCTCTCTACGAGCAGTACTTC. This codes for CASSPLYEQYF.

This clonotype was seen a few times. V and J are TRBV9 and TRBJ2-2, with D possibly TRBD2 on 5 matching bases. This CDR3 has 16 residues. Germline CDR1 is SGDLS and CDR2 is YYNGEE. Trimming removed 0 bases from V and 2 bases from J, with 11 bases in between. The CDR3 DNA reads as TGTGCCAGCAGCGTAGTGGGCCTAGCAAACACCGGGGAGCTGTTTTTT. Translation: CASSVVGLANTGELFF.

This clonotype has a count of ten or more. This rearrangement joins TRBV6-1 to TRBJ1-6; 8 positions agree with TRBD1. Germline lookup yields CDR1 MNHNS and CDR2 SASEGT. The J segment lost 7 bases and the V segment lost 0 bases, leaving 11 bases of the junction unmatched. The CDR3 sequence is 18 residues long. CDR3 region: CASSEALQGVILNSPLHF. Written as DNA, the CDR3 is TGTGCCAGCAGTGAAGCGCTACAGGGGGTGATCTTAAATTCACCCCTCCACTTT.

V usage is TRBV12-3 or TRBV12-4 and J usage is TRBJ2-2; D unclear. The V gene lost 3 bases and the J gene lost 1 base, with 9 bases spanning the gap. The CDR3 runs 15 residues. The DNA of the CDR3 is TGTGCCAGCAGTTTGAACGGTTGGAACACCGGGGAGCTGTTTTTT. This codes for CASSLNGWNTGELFF.

DNA for the CDR3: TGTGCCAGCAGGCCAGGGGGCTTGAACACTGAAGCTTTCTTT. This codes for CASRPGGLNTEAFF. V and J are TRBV2 and TRBJ1-1; 8 bases fit TRBD1. The CDR3 consists of 14 residues. The V segment lost 6 bases and the J segment 0 bases; nucleotides outside the gene matches: 3. Per the germline V gene, CDR1 is SNHLY and CDR2 is FYNNEI.

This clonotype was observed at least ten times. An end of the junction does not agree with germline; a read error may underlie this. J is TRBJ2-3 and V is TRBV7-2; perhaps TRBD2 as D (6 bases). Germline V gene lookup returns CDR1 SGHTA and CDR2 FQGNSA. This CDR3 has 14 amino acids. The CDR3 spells CASRLGGGTDTQYF. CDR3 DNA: TGTGCCAGCAGGTTAGGCGGGGGCACAGATACGCAGTATTTT.

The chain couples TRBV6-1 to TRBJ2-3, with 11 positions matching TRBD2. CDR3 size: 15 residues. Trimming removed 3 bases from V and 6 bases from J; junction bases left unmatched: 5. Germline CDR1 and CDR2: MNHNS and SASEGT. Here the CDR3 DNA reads TGTGCCAGCAGTGACGCGGTAGCGGGAGGGGATACGCAGTATTTT. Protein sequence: CASSDAVAGGDTQYF.

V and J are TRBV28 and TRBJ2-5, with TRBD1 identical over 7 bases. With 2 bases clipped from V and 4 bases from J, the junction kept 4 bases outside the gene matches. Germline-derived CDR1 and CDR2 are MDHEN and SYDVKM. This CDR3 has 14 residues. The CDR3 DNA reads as TGTGCCAGCAGTTTAATGGCAGGGGGAGAGACCCAGTACTTC. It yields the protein CASSLMAGGETQYF.

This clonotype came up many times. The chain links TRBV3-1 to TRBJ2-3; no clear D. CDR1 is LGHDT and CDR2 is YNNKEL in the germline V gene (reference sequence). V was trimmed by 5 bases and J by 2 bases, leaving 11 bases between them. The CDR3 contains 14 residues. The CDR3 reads CASSLDTYTDTQYF. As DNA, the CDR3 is TGTGCCAGCAGCTTAGACACTTACACAGATACGCAGTATTTT.

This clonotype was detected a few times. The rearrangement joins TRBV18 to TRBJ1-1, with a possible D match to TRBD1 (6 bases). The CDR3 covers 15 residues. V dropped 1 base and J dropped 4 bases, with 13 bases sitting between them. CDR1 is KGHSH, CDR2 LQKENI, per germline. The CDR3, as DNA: TGTGCCAGCTCACCACAACAGGGTGTTACCACTGAAGCTTTCTTT. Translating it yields CASSPQQGVTTEAFF.

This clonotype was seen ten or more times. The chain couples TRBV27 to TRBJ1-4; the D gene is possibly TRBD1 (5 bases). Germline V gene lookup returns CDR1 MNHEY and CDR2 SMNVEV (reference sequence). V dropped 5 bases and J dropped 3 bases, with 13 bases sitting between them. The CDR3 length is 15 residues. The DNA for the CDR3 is TGTGCCAGCAGTCCCCTGGGACTCGCTAATGAAAAACTGTTTTTT. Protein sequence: CASSPLGLANEKLFF.

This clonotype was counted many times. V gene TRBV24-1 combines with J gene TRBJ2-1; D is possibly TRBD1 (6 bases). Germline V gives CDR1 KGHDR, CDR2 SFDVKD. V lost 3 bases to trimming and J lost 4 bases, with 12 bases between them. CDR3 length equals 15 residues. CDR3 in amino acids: CATSDTQGSYNEQFF. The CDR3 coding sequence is TGTGCCACCAGTGATACGCAGGGGTCGTACAATGAGCAGTTCTTC.

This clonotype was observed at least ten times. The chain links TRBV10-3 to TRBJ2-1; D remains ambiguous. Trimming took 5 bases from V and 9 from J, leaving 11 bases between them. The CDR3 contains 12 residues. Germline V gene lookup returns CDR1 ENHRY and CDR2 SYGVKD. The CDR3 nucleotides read TGTGCCATCAGTAACTCCGGTGGTGAGCAGTTCTTC. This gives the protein CAISNSGGEQFF.

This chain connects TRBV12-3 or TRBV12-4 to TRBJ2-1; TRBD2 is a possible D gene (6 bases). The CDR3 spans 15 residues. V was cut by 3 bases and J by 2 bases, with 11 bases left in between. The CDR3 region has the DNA TGTGCCAGCAGTTTGGGGGGTCTCACCTACAATGAGCAGTTCTTC. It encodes CASSLGGLTYNEQFF.

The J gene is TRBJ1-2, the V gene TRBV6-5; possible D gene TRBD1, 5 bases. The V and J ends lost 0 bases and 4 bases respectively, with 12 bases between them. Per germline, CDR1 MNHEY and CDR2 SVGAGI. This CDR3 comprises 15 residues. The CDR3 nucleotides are TGTGCCAGCAGTTACTCGGTTTCGAGGGGCTATGGCTACACCTTC. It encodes CASSYSVSRGYGYTF.

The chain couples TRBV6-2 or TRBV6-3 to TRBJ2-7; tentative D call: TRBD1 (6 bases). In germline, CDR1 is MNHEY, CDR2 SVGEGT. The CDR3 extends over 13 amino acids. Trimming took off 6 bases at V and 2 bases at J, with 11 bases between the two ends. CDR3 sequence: CASRYTGTYEQYF. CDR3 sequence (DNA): TGTGCCAGCAGGTACACAGGGACCTACGAGCAGTACTTC.

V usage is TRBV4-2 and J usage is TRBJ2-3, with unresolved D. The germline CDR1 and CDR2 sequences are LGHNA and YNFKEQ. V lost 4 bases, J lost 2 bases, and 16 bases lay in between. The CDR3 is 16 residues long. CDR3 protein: CASSPLDDPNTDTQYF. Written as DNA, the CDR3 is TGTGCCAGCAGCCCCCTGGACGACCCGAACACAGATACGCAGTATTTT.

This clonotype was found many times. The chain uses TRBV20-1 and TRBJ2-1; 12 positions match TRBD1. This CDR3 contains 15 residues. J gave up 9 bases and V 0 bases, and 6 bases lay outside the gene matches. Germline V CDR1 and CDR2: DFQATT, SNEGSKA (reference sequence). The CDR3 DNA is TGCAGTGCTAGAGATGGGGACAGGGGGCCGTCTGAGCAGTTCTTC. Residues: CSARDGDRGPSEQFF.